Each of the 21 T cell receptor beta chains below was sequenced from the same sample in a study of blood T cells in healthy people across ages (dated by TCRdb to between 2014 and 2017). Library method: 5' RACE. The reads were generated on an Illumina HiSeq 2500. A second PCR of roughly 7 to 11 cycles was performed with a sample-barcoded 5' primer and a J-beta primer mix. TCRdb itself trimmed the public reads at Q25 with fastp, ran MiXCR and retained productive beta chains. All rows with the same CDR3 protein become a single entry with the most common DNA and genes. The sample includes some 670,000 distinct CDR3 sequences, with 52% observed a single time. The top ten hold approximately 15% of the sample. Sample: blood. These receptors were obtained from an elderly woman in good health.

This clonotype was seen many times. This chain links TRBV12-3 or TRBV12-4 with TRBJ2-1; unclear D gene. The CDR3 is 16 residues long. V lost 2 bases and J lost 8, with 19 bases in between. The CDR3 protein is CASSLLGFSLIDEQFF. Here the CDR3 DNA reads TGTGCCAGCAGTTTATTAGGTTTTTCCCTTATCGATGAGCAGTTCTTC.

The chain is built from TRBV9 and TRBJ1-2; 7 positions match TRBD1. The CDR3 runs to 16 residues. J was trimmed by 8 bases and V by 2 bases; bases with no gene match: 15. Per germline, CDR1 SGDLS and CDR2 YYNGEE. DNA of the CDR3: TGTGCCAGCAGCGTCGGTGGCCGCCGGGACAGCGAGGGCTACACCTTC. It codes for CASSVGGRRDSEGYTF.

A word on this clonotype: This sequence may be a read error, since a much larger clone differs from it by one base. The chain links TRBV20-1 to TRBJ1-2; TRBD1 agrees at 8 bases. The germline CDR1 and CDR2 sequences are DFQATT and SNEGSKA (reference sequence). The CDR3 contains 15 residues. V trimming: 3 bases; J trimming: 4 bases; junction bases outside the gene matches: 10. This CDR3 reads CSARSPGQVIYGYTF. The CDR3 region has the DNA TGCAGTGCTAGGTCCCCGGGACAGGTGATCTATGGCTACACCTTC.

The rearrangement uses TRBV7-2 and TRBJ2-5, with 10 bases fitting TRBD2. The V gene's germline CDR1 is SGHTA and CDR2 FQGNSA. This CDR3 is 17 amino acids long. V was clipped by 3 bases and J by 4 bases; unmatched bases: 11. The CDR3 region has the DNA TGTGCCAGCAGCTTCATAAGCGGGAGGGCCGTGCGAGAGACCCAGTACTTC. Translating gives CASSFISGRAVRETQYF.

The chain employs TRBV20-1 and TRBJ2-7; tentative D call: TRBD2 (6 bases). With the DNA end fitting TRBJ2-5 better, the J assignment may be wrong. CDR3 length equals 16 residues. Germline CDR1 and CDR2: DFQATT and SNEGSKA (reference sequence). For the CDR3, the DNA is TGCAGTGCTAGAGCCGGACTACTCCAACACCAAGAGACCCAGTACTTC. Its translation: CSARAGLLQHQETQYF.

This chain uses TRBV20-1 with TRBJ2-5; tentative D call: TRBD2 (6 bases). CDR1 is DFQATT and CDR2 is SNEGSKA in the germline V gene (reference sequence). CDR3 length: 11 residues. The CDR3 bases are TGCCAACCGGCCGGGGGAGAGACCCAGTACTTC. This sequence encodes CQPAGGETQYF.

There are many counts of this clonotype. This chain links TRBV13 with TRBJ2-6; TRBD1 matches at 7 bases. After removal of 3 bases from V and 0 bases from J, the junction contained 8 bases not matched to a gene. This CDR3 comprises 18 residues. Germline CDR1 reads PRHDT; CDR2 reads FYEKMQ (reference sequence). CDR3 loop: CASSFRTGRNSGANVLTF. The CDR3 nucleotides are TGTGCCAGCAGCTTCCGGACAGGCCGAAACTCTGGGGCCAACGTCCTGACTTTC.

This clonotype was counted at least ten times. The gene calls are TRBV14 and TRBJ2-4; TRBD2 matches at 8 bases. The CDR3 covers 16 residues. The trim removed 3 bases at V and 2 bases at J, leaving 6 bases unmatched. Germline V gene lookup returns CDR1 SGHDN and CDR2 FVKESK. CDR3 loop: CASSHASGRTKNIQYF. DNA for the CDR3: TGTGCCAGCAGCCACGCCAGCGGGAGAACCAAAAACATTCAGTACTTC.

The gene calls are TRBV29-1 and TRBJ2-1; D is possibly TRBD1 or TRBD2 (5 bases each). The CDR3 runs to 15 residues. Per germline, CDR1 SQVTM and CDR2 ANQGSEA. V was shortened by 5 bases and J by 5 bases, with 19 bases between the two germline ends. The CDR3 DNA is TGCAGCGTTACGGGACCGGCAGTCCTGAACAATGAGCAGTTCTTC. It codes for CSVTGPAVLNNEQFF.

This chain joins TRBV6-6 and TRBJ2-7, with D uncertain. CDR1 is MNHNY, CDR2 SVGAGI, per germline (reference sequence). The CDR3 runs to 15 residues. V gave up 4 bases and J gave up 4 bases, with 17 bases separating them. The CDR3 sequence is CASSWNDENPYEQYF. CDR3 sequence (DNA): TGTGCCAGCAGTTGGAACGACGAAAACCCATACGAGCAGTACTTC.

Turning to this clonotype: With a much larger clone just one base away, this may be a read error. V gene TRBV20-1 combines with J gene TRBJ2-3; D not resolved. Germline V CDR1 and CDR2: DFQATT, SNEGSKA (reference sequence). V was trimmed by 8 bases and J by 2 bases, leaving 14 bases between them. The CDR3 loop spans 13 amino acids. The CDR3 nucleotides read TGCAGTACTATCGGTAGCTCCACAGATACGCAGTATTTT. Protein: CSTIGSSTDTQYF.

This clonotype was counted ten times or more. CDR3 coding DNA: TGTGCCAGCAGTGCGGGACACCGAACCTACGAGCAGTACTTC. This translates into CASSAGHRTYEQYF. V and J are TRBV2 and TRBJ2-7, with D perhaps matching TRBD1 (6 bases). Germline CDR1 and CDR2: SNHLY and FYNNEI. This CDR3 spans 14 amino acids. V dropped 4 bases and J dropped 2 bases, with 12 bases sitting between them.

This clonotype was observed a handful of times. The gene calls are TRBV13 and TRBJ2-5; weak D call: TRBD2 (6 bases). The end of the DNA is better explained by TRBJ2-7, so the J call may be wrong. The CDR3 extends over 14 amino acids. The germline gives CDR1 PRHDT, CDR2 FYEKMQ (reference sequence). CDR3 protein: CASSLRRDSHEQYF. CDR3 sequence (DNA): TGTGCCAGCAGCTTACGGCGGGATAGTCACGAGCAGTACTTC.

At least ten counts were recorded for this clonotype. This chain joins TRBV7-2 and TRBJ2-5; the match to TRBD1 covers 9 bases. CDR3 length equals 15 residues. J was trimmed by 2 bases and V by 1 base; bases with no gene match: 2. CDR1 is SGHTA and CDR2 is FQGNSA in the germline V gene. CDR3 sequence: CASSLGGTGQETQYF. The DNA for the CDR3 is TGTGCCAGCAGCTTAGGAGGGACAGGGCAAGAGACCCAGTACTTC.

The rearrangement uses TRBV9 and TRBJ2-2; no firm D call. Trimming removed 0 bases from V and 4 bases from J, with 13 bases in between. Germline CDR1 is SGDLS and CDR2 is YYNGEE. The CDR3 is made up of 16 amino acids. Written as DNA, the CDR3 is TGTGCCAGCAGCGTAGTGGCAGGATTAGCCACCGGGGAGCTGTTTTTT. Residues: CASSVVAGLATGELFF.

This sequence joins TRBV10-3 and TRBJ2-4, with a tentative D call TRBD2 (8 bases). Trimming took off 8 bases at V and 1 base at J, with 24 bases between the two ends. This CDR3 spans 18 amino acids. Germline V CDR1 and CDR2: ENHRY, SYGVKD. CDR3 bases: TGTGCCATCGCAGGGGGGAGGAGCGGGAGAGAGGCCAAAAACATTCAGTACTTC. This codes for CAIAGGRSGREAKNIQYF.

To note about this clonotype: A much larger clone differs by one base, so this may be a read error. The chain joins TRBV5-1 to TRBJ2-1; 7 bases agree with TRBD2. Per the germline V gene, CDR1 is SGHRS and CDR2 is YFSETQ. The CDR3 consists of 17 residues. The CDR3 reads CASSWGGPSFSYNERFF. The CDR3 region has the DNA TGCGCCAGCAGCTGGGGGGGACCGTCGTTTTCCTACAATGAGCGGTTCTTC.

In its sample, this clonotype was seen many times. This sequence joins TRBV20-1 and TRBJ1-4; D not resolved. The CDR3 loop spans 10 amino acids. Trimming left V 0 bases short and J 9 bases short, with 2 bases between. Germline values: CDR1 DFQATT, CDR2 SNEGSKA (reference sequence). The CDR3 reads CSARDQKLFF. The DNA of the CDR3 is TGCAGTGCTAGAGATCAAAAACTGTTTTTT.

The chain is built from TRBV15 and TRBJ2-5; TRBD2 might be the D (6 bases). The germline V and J ends were trimmed by 3 bases and 11 bases, with 22 bases remaining between them. Germline lookup yields CDR1 LNHNV and CDR2 YYDKDF (reference sequence). CDR3 length equals 15 residues. CDR3 DNA: TGTGCCACCAGCAGCGCAAGGCGGGGATTCAATGAGCAGTACTTC. Its translation is CATSSARRGFNEQYF.

The chain links TRBV15 to TRBJ2-1; D not resolved. V gave up 5 bases and J gave up 0 bases, with 11 bases separating them. CDR3 length: 15 residues. The germline V gene encodes CDR1 LNHNV and CDR2 YYDKDF (reference sequence). Here the CDR3 reads CATSAGMSSYNEQFF. CDR3 bases: TGTGCCACCAGCGCAGGAATGAGCTCCTACAATGAGCAGTTCTTC.

The chain recombines TRBV5-6 with TRBJ2-4; D is unclear. The J call may be faulty, since TRBJ2-7 better matches the DNA end. The CDR3 length is 15 residues. Germline V lookup: CDR1 SGHDT, CDR2 YYEEEE. This CDR3 reads CASSQGPTENYEQYF. The CDR3 DNA sequence: TGTGCCAGCAGCCAAGGGCCCACAGAGAACTACGAGCAGTACTTC.